The rows below give T cell receptor beta chains drawn from one sample of a study of CD8+ T cells in alopecia areata. Sequencing used immunoSEQ multiplex PCR; TCRdb keeps in-frame clones, though not all of them. The sample carries about 200,000 clones, around two fifths recorded once. The sequenced sample was CD4+ T cells sorted from blood, obtained at approximately week 30, from a patient treated with tofacitinib. The receptors originated from a human donor with alopecia areata. Both conserved end residues are part of each CDR3. The D gene is left open where the match is weak. The listing skips clone size in some rows; elsewhere it reads once, few, many or a size class.

V gene: TRBV5-1
D gene: -
J gene: TRBJ1-5
clone size: -
CDR3 protein: CASSFEGQPQHF
CDR3 DNA: TGCGCCAGCAGCTTTGAAGGTCAGCCCCAGCATTTT

V gene: TRBV4-1
D gene: -
J gene: TRBJ1-1
clone size: few
CDR3 protein: CASSQGTARGLNTEAFF
CDR3 DNA: TGCGCCAGCAGCCAAGGGACAGCCCGCGGGTTGAACACTGAAGCTTTCTTT

V gene: TRBV7-8
D gene: -
J gene: TRBJ2-2
clone size: few
CDR3 protein: CASSLVRQPNTGELFF
CDR3 DNA: TGTGCCAGCAGCTTAGTTCGACAGCCGAACACCGGGGAGCTGTTTTTT

V gene: TRBV9
D gene: -
J gene: TRBJ1-3
clone size: -
CDR3 protein: CASSVEGYGNTIYF
CDR3 DNA: TGTGCCAGCAGCGTAGAGGGGTACGGAAACACCATATATTTT

V gene: TRBV30
D gene: -
J gene: TRBJ1-1
clone size: -
CDR3 protein: CAWSTASTANTEAFF
CDR3 DNA: TGTGCCTGGAGTACCGCCTCGACAGCTAACACTGAAGCTTTCTTT

V gene: TRBV11-2
D gene: TRBD2
J gene: TRBJ2-2
clone size: few
CDR3 protein: CASSPRLAETARELFF
CDR3 DNA: TGTGCCAGCAGCCCGCGACTAGCGGAAACGGCCAGGGAGCTGTTTTTT

V gene: TRBV5-1
D gene: TRBD2
J gene: TRBJ2-2
clone size: -
CDR3 protein: CASSSTSGTGRELFF
CDR3 DNA: TGCGCCAGCAGTTCTACTAGCGGGACAGGTCGGGAGCTGTTTTTT

V gene: TRBV5-4
D gene: -
J gene: TRBJ1-6
clone size: few
CDR3 protein: CASSLIGHNSPLHF
CDR3 DNA: TGTGCCAGCAGCTTAATCGGTCATAATTCACCCCTCCACTTT

V gene: TRBV10-3
D gene: -
J gene: TRBJ2-1
clone size: few
CDR3 protein: CAISERAGSGYEQFF
CDR3 DNA: TGTGCCATCAGTGAGAGGGCAGGGTCGGGTTATGAGCAGTTCTTC

V gene: TRBV6-5
D gene: -
J gene: TRBJ2-7
clone size: -
CDR3 protein: CASSFLGAEQYF
CDR3 DNA: TGTGCCAGCAGTTTTCTAGGCGCCGAGCAGTACTTC